This T cell receptor beta chain derives from a study of blood T cell repertoires in COVID-19. Recruitment covered about two dozen US areas and drew participants whose ages spanned about 18 to 90 years. Within 2 weeks of study entry, exposed participants had contacted a PCR-confirmed or clinician-diagnosed COVID-19 case. Trimming removed 4 bases from V and 0 bases from J; junction bases left unmatched: 2. This CDR3 is 15 amino acids long. Germline V lookup: CDR1 LGHDT, CDR2 YNNKEL (reference sequence). Original processing notes: Counts of nucleated cells, estimated from reference gene primer amplification, were obtained. Clones were sequenced by immunoSEQ multiplex PCR, and TCRdb holds only the in-frame ones, with some missing. V and J calls and clone size are given by that table; D and trimming were obtained from the DNA. In the table there are around 250,000 clones, under 95% of which are singletons.

Sequences were obtained from PBMCs or T cells enriched from blood (not recorded which). The receptor comes from a man aged 40-55 years who had been exposed to COVID-19. The genes are TRBV3-1 (or the pseudogene TRBV3-2) and TRBJ2-7, with TRBD2 identical over 11 bases. This chain's CDR3 is CASSPGTSGSYEQYF. The CDR3 DNA is TGTGCCAGCAGCCCCGGGACTAGCGGCTCCTACGAGCAGTACTTC.